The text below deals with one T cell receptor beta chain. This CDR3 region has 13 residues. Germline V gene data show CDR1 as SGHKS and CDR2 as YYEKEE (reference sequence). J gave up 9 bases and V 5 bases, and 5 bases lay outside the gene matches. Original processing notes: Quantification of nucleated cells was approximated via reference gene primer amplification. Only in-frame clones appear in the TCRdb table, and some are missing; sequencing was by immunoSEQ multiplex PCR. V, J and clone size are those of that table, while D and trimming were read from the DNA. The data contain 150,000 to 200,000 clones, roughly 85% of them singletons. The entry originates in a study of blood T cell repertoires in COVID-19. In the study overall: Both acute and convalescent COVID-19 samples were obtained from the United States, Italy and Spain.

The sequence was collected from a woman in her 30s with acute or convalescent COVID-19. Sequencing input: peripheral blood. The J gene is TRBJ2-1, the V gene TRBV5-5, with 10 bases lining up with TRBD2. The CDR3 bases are TGTGCCAGCAGTTCTCTAGCGGGAGTTGAGCAGTTCTTC. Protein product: CASSSLAGVEQFF.